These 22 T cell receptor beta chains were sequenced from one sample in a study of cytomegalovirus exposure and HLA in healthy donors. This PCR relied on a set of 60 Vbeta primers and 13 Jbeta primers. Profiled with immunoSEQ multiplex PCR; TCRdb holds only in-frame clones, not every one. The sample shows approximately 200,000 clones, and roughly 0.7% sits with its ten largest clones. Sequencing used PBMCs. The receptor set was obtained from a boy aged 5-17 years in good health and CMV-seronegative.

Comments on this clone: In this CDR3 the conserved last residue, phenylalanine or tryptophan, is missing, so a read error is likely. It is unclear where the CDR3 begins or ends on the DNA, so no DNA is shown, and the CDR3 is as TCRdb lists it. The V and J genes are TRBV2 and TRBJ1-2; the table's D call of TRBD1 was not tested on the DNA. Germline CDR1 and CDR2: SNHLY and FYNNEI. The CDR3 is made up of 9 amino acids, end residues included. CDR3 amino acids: CASSEQGIV.

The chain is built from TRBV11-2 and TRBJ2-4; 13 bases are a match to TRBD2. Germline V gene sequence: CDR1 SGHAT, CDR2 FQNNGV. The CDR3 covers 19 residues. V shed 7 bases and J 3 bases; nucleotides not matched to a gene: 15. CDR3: CASTEFVEGTSGDKNIQYF. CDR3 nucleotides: TGTGCCAGCACCGAGTTCGTCGAAGGGACTAGCGGGGACAAAAACATTCAGTACTTC.

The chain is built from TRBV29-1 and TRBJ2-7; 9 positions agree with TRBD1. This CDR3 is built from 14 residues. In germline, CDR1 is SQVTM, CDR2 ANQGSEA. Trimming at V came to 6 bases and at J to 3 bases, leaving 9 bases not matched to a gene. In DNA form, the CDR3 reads TGCAGCGTCCAAACAGGGGGCGGAATCTACGAGCAGTACTTC. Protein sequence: CSVQTGGGIYEQYF.

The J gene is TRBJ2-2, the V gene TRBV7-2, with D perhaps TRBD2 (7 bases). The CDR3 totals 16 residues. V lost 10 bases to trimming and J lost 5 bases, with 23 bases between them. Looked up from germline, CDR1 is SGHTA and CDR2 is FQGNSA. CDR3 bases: TGTGCCATTTCGTCGGAGGGGGGGCTGATGACCGGGGAGCTGTTTTTT. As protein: CAISSEGGLMTGELFF.

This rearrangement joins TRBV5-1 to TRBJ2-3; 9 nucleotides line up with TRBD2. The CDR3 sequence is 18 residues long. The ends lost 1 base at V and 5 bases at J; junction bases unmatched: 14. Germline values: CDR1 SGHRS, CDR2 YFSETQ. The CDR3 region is CASSLNPRGGAMGDTQYF. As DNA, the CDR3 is TGCGCCAGCAGCTTGAATCCCCGCGGGGGGGCCATGGGAGATACGCAGTATTTT.

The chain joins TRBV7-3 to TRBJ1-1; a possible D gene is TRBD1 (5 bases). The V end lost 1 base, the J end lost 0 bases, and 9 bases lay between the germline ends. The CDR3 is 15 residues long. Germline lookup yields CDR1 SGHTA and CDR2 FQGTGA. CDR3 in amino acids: CASSLNPGMNTEAFF. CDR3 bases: TGTGCCAGCAGCTTAAATCCAGGGATGAACACTGAAGCTTTCTTT.

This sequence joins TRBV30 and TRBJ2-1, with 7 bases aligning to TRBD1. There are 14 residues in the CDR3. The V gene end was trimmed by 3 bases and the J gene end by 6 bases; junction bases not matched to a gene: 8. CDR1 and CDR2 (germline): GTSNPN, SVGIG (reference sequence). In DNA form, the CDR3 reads TGTGCCTGGAGGGTCCGACAGGGAATCAATGAGCAGTTCTTC. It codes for CAWRVRQGINEQFF.

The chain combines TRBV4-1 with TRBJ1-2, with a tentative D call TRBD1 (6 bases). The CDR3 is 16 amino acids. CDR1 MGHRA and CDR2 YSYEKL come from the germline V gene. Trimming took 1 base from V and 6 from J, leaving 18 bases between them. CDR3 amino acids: CASSQVGARGRDGYTF. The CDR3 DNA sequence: TGCGCCAGCAGCCAAGTAGGGGCCAGGGGCCGTGATGGCTACACCTTC.

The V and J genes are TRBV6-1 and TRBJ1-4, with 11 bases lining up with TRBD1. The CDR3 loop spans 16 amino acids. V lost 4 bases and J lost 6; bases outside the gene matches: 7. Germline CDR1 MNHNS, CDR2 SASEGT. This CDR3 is CASSGGQGVIYEKLFF. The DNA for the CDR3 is TGTGCCAGCAGTGGGGGACAGGGGGTTATCTATGAAAAACTGTTTTTT.

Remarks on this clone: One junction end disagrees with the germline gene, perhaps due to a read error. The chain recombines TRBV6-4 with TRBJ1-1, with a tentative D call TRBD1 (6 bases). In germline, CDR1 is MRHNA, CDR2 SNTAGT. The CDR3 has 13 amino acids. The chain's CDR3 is CASSDSKWTARHF. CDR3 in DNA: TGTGCCAGCAGTGACTCGAAATGGACAGCGCGCCACTTT.

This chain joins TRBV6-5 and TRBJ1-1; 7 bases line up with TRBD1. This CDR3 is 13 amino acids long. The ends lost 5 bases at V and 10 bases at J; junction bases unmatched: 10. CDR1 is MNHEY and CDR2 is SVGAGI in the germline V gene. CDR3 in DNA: TGTGCCAGCAGTGAAATCCCGAACAGGGGAGCTTTCTTT. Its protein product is CASSEIPNRGAFF.

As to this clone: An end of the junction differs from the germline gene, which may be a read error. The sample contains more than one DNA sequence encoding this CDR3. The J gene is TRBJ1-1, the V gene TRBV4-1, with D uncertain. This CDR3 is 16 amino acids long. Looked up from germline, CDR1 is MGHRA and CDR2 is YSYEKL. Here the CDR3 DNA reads TGCGCCAGCAGCCAAGATCTAAAATGGACTAACACCGAAGCTTTCTTT. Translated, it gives CASSQDLKWTNTEAFF.

CDR3 DNA sequence: TGTGCCAGCAGGGGGGAGGACAATGAGCAGTTCTTC. It encodes CASRGEDNEQFF. The V call is TRBV6-4, the J call TRBJ2-1, with D tentatively TRBD2 (6 bases). The CDR3 extends over 12 amino acids. Germline V gene sequence: CDR1 MRHNA, CDR2 SNTAGT. V was shortened by 6 bases and J by 5 bases, with 8 bases between the two germline ends.

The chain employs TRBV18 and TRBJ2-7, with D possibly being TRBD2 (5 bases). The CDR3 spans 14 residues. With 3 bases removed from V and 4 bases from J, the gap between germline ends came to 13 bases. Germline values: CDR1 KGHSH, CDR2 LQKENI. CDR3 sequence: CASSPRAGPYEQYF. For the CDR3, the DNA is TGTGCCAGCTCACCGCGGGCAGGCCCGTACGAGCAGTACTTC.

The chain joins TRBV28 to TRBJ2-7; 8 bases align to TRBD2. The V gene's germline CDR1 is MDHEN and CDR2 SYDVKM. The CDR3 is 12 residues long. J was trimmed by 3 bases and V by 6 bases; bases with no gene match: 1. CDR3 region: CASSRGGYEQYF. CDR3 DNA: TGTGCCAGCAGCCGGGGGGGCTACGAGCAGTACTTC.

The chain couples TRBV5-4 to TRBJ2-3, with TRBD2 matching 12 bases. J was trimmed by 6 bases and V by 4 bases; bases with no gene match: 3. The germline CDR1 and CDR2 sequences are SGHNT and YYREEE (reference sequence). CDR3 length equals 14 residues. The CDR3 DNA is TGTGCCAGCAGCACTGGACTAGCGGGGGATACGCAGTATTTT. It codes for CASSTGLAGDTQYF.

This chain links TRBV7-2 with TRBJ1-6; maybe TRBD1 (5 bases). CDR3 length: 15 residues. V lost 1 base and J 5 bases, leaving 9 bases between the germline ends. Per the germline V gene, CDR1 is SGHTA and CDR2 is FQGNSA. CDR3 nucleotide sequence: TGTGCCAGCAGCTTAGAAGGGGCGAATAATTCACCCCTCCACTTT. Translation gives CASSLEGANNSPLHF. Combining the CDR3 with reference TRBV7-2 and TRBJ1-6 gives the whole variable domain GAGVSQSPSNKVTEKGKDVELRCDPISGHTALYWYRQSLGQGLEFLIYFQGNSAPDKSGLPSDRFSAERTGGSVSTLTIQRTQQEDSAVYLCASSLEGANNSPLHFGNGTRLTVT.

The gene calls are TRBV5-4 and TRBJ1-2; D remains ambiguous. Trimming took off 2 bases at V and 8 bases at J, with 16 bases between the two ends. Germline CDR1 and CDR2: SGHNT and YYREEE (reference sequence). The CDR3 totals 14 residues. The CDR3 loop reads CASSFFGELGGYTF. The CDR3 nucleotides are TGTGCCAGCAGCTTTTTCGGGGAGTTAGGGGGCTACACCTTC. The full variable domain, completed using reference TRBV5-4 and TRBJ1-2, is ETGVTQSPTHLIKTRGQQVTLRCSSQSGHNTVSWYQQALGQGPQFIFQYYREEENGRGNFPPRFSGLQFPNYSSELNVNALELDDSALYLCASSFFGELGGYTFGSGTRLTVV.

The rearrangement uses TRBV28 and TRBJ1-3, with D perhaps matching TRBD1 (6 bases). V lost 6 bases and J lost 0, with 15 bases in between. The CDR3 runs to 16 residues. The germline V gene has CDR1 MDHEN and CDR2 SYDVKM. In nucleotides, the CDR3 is TGTGCCAGCAGGGAAATAACAGGGAGCTCTGGAAACACCATATATTTT. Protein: CASREITGSSGNTIYF. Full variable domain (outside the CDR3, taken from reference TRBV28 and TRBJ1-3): DVKVTQSSRYLVKRTGEKVFLECVQDMDHENMFWYRQDPGLGLRLIYFSYDVKMKEKGDIPEGYSVSREKKERFSLILESASTNQTSMYLCASREITGSSGNTIYFGEGSWLTVV.

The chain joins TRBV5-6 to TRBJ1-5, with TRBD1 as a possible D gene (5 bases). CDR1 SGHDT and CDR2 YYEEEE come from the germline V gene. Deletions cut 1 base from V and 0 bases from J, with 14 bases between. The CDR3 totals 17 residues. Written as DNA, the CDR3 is TGTGCCAGCAGCTTGCGTCGGGCAGGGAATAGCAATCAGCCCCAGCATTTT. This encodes CASSLRRAGNSNQPQHF.

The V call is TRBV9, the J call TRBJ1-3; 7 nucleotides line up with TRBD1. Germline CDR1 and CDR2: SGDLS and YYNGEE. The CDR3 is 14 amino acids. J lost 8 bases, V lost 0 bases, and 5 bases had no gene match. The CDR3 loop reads CASSVAAGGDTIYF. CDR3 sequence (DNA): TGTGCCAGCAGCGTAGCGGCAGGGGGAGACACCATATATTTT. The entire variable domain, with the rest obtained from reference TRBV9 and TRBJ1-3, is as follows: DSGVTQTPKHLITATGQRVTLRCSPRSGDLSVYWYQQSLDQGLQFLIQYYNGEERAKGNILERFSAQQFPDLHSELNLSSLELGDSALYFCASSVAAGGDTIYFGEGSWLTVV.

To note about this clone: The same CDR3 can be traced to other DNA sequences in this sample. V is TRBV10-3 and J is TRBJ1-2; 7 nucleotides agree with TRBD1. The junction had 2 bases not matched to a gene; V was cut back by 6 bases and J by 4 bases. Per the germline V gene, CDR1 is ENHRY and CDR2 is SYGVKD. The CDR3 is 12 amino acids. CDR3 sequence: CAISGTAYGYTF. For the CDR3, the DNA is TGTGCCATCAGCGGGACAGCCTATGGCTACACCTTC.